Below are 29 T cell receptor beta chains sequenced from a single sample in a study of blood T cells in healthy people across ages. The second PCR ran about 7 to 12 cycles with a sample-barcoded 5' primer and J-beta primers. TCRdb reprocessed the 5' RACE reads via MiXCR and lists one record per CDR3 protein. Of hundreds of thousands of distinct CDR3 sequences in the sample, 20% to 30% were seen once. These data also formed part of another study, on T cells of mothers and their children.

Sequenced input: blood. These receptors were collected from a boy under 18 in good health.

The rearrangement links TRBV10-3 to TRBJ1-2, with D possibly being TRBD1 (6 bases). The CDR3 loop spans 15 amino acids. Trimming took 0 bases from V and 8 from J, leaving 16 bases between them. CDR1 and CDR2 (germline): ENHRY, SYGVKD. CDR3 sequence: CAISESSGAMEGYTF. CDR3 nucleotides: TGTGCCATCAGTGAGTCGTCAGGGGCAATGGAGGGCTACACCTTC.

The chain recombines TRBV29-1 with TRBJ2-7; TRBD1 aligns across 7 bases. Germline V gene data show CDR1 as SQVTM and CDR2 as ANQGSEA. The V segment lost 4 bases and the J segment 1 base; nucleotides outside the gene matches: 4. The CDR3 has 13 residues. The CDR3 reads CSVARDSSYEQYF. DNA of the CDR3: TGCAGCGTTGCCAGGGACAGTTCCTACGAGCAGTACTTC.

The sample holds a few counts of this clonotype. The V gene is TRBV2, the J gene TRBJ2-4; D is uncertain. V was cut by 6 bases and J by 0 bases, with 9 bases left in between. Germline V gene sequence: CDR1 SNHLY, CDR2 FYNNEI. This CDR3 contains 14 residues. The CDR3 sequence is CASSRPLAKNIQYF. In DNA form, the CDR3 reads TGTGCCAGCAGCCGGCCCCTAGCCAAAAACATTCAGTACTTC.

The rearrangement uses TRBV7-9 and TRBJ2-4; D perhaps matches TRBD2 (6 bases). V was shortened by 5 bases and J by 0 bases, with 8 bases between the two germline ends. Germline CDR1 and CDR2: SEHNR and FQNEAQ (reference sequence). The CDR3 runs to 14 residues. The CDR3 here is CASSRGTAKNIQYF. The DNA of the CDR3 is TGTGCCAGCAGCCGCGGGACAGCCAAAAACATTCAGTACTTC. The full variable domain, in which reference TRBV7-9 and TRBJ2-4 provide the parts outside the CDR3, is DTGVSQNPRHKITKRGQNVTFRCDPISEHNRLYWYRQTLGQGPEFLTYFQNEAQLEKSRLLSDRFSAERPKGSFSTLEIQRTEQGDSAMYLCASSRGTAKNIQYFGAGTRLSVL.

V and J are TRBV24-1 and TRBJ2-5; no clear D. Between the trimmed V and J ends, which lost 4 bases and 3 bases, there was a span of 8 bases. Germline-derived CDR1 and CDR2 are KGHDR and SFDVKD. CDR3 length: 13 amino acids. In DNA, the CDR3 is TGTGCCACCAGTGAAGGAGCCGAAGAGACCCAGTACTTC. It translates to CATSEGAEETQYF.

The genes are TRBV12-3 or TRBV12-4 and TRBJ2-2, with D tentatively TRBD1 or TRBD2 (5 bases each). With 8 bases removed from V and 5 bases from J, the gap between germline ends came to 30 bases. There are 19 residues in the CDR3. The chain's CDR3 is CASGPTTTTGRGWTGELFF. CDR3 DNA sequence: TGTGCCAGCGGTCCAACCACAACTACAGGTCGAGGGTGGACCGGGGAGCTGTTTTTT.

The genes are TRBV6-1 and TRBJ2-3; 7 nucleotides align to TRBD1. V trimming: 3 bases; J trimming: 5 bases; junction bases outside the gene matches: 14. CDR3 length: 17 residues. Germline CDR1 and CDR2: MNHNS and SASEGT. The CDR3 DNA sequence: TGTGCCAGCAGTGACCCAAACAGGGGTCAGTTCATAGATACGCAGTATTTT. This encodes CASSDPNRGQFIDTQYF.

This clonotype has just one count. This chain joins TRBV5-6 and TRBJ2-2, with a possible D match to TRBD1 (6 bases). CDR1 is SGHDT and CDR2 is YYEEEE in the germline V gene. The CDR3 loop spans 18 amino acids. The germline V and J ends were trimmed by 4 bases and 0 bases, with 19 bases remaining between them. This CDR3 is CASSLIPGTSANTGELFF. CDR3 nucleotides: TGTGCCAGCAGCCTTATTCCCGGGACATCCGCGAACACCGGGGAGCTGTTTTTT.

The chain couples TRBV19 to TRBJ2-1; no clear D. Germline V gene lookup returns CDR1 LNHDA and CDR2 SQIVND (reference sequence). Deletions cut 3 bases from V and 0 bases from J, with 12 bases between. The CDR3 extends over 16 amino acids. This CDR3 is CASSMSPPSSYNEQFF. CDR3 nucleotide sequence: TGTGCCAGTAGTATGAGCCCCCCTAGCTCCTACAATGAGCAGTTCTTC.

The V call is TRBV18, the J call TRBJ2-1; possibly TRBD2 for D (6 bases). Germline V gives CDR1 KGHSH, CDR2 LQKENI. The CDR3 runs to 17 residues. Trimming stripped 2 bases from V and 0 bases from J, with 14 bases between. CDR3 sequence (DNA): TGTGCCAGCTCACCAATCCATAGCGGAAACTCCTACAATGAGCAGTTCTTC. Translating gives CASSPIHSGNSYNEQFF.

This clonotype was counted only a few times. The genes are TRBV12-3 or TRBV12-4 and TRBJ2-7; 10 nucleotides align to TRBD1. Losses at the gene ends were 5 bases for V and 3 bases for J; bases not matched to a gene: 7. The CDR3 runs 15 residues. The CDR3 sequence is CASSLRDRGLYEQYF. CDR3 in DNA: TGTGCCAGCAGTCTAAGGGACAGGGGACTCTACGAGCAGTACTTC.

In this sample, this clonotype turned up a few times. The rearrangement links TRBV29-1 to TRBJ1-4; D unresolved. Germline-derived CDR1 and CDR2 are SQVTM and ANQGSEA. The CDR3 contains 11 residues. With 7 bases removed from V and 7 bases from J, the gap between germline ends came to 10 bases. The CDR3 DNA sequence: TGCAGCGGTGGGGTCCGTGAAAAACTGTTTTTT. Its translation: CSGGVREKLFF. Complete variable domain (other parts from reference TRBV29-1 and TRBJ1-4): SAVISQKPSRDICQRGTSLTIQCQVDSQVTMMFWYRQQPGQSLTLIATANQGSEATYESGFVIDKFPISRPNLTFSTLTVSNMSPEDSSIYLCSGGVREKLFFGSGTQLSVL.

This clonotype occurred a few times. This chain connects TRBV29-1 to TRBJ2-7; D call uncertain. The CDR3 length is 13 residues. The V gene lost 4 bases and the J gene lost 0 bases, with 10 bases spanning the gap. CDR1 SQVTM and CDR2 ANQGSEA come from the germline V gene. CDR3 DNA sequence: TGCAGCGTTGTTGCAGCCTCCTCCTACGAGCAGTACTTC. Translating it yields CSVVAASSYEQYF.

This clonotype was picked up one time. The CDR3 sequence is CASSQLTVRKGGNEQFF. The CDR3 DNA sequence: TGCGCCAGCAGCCAGTTGACAGTTCGAAAAGGTGGAAATGAGCAGTTCTTC. This chain joins TRBV4-1 and TRBJ2-7, with TRBD1 as a possible D gene (5 bases). Judging by the DNA end, TRBJ2-1 fits better; the J call may be wrong. The CDR3 has 17 residues. Germline CDR1 MGHRA, CDR2 YSYEKL.

V is TRBV15 and J is TRBJ2-5; 9 bases fit TRBD1. Germline V gene data show CDR1 as LNHNV and CDR2 as YYDKDF (reference sequence). The CDR3 extends over 14 amino acids. With 5 bases clipped from V and 5 bases from J, the junction kept 6 bases outside the gene matches. The CDR3 nucleotides read TGTGCCACCAGCTGGGGACAGGGAGGCGAGACCCAGTACTTC. Protein: CATSWGQGGETQYF.

J is TRBJ2-5 and V is TRBV27, with D uncertain. The assigned J gene may be wrong: the sequence end matches TRBJ2-7 better. This CDR3 is 14 amino acids long. CDR1 and CDR2 (germline): MNHEY, SMNVEV (reference sequence). CDR3 sequence reads: CASSLTPASYEQYF. The CDR3, as DNA: TGTGCCAGCAGTTTAACGCCAGCCTCCTACGAGCAGTACTTC.

This chain connects TRBV9 to TRBJ2-7; 9 nucleotides match TRBD1. Germline-derived CDR1 and CDR2 are SGDLS and YYNGEE. This CDR3 region has 14 residues. V lost 4 bases to trimming and J lost 7 bases; unmatched junction nucleotides: 9. The CDR3 coding sequence is TGTGCCAGCAGCTGGGACAGGGATGGAAGAGAGCAGTACTTC. Protein sequence: CASSWDRDGREQYF. The whole variable domain, remainder taken from reference TRBV9 and TRBJ2-7, is DSGVTQTPKHLITATGQRVTLRCSPRSGDLSVYWYQQSLDQGLQFLIQYYNGEERAKGNILERFSAQQFPDLHSELNLSSLELGDSALYFCASSWDRDGREQYFGPGTRLTVT.

This clonotype showed up many times. The rearrangement uses TRBV29-1 and TRBJ2-1, with a weak D call TRBD1 (6 bases). The last part of the DNA fits TRBJ2-7 better; the J call may be wrong. There are 12 residues in the CDR3. The V gene's germline CDR1 is SQVTM and CDR2 ANQGSEA. CDR3 sequence reads: CSVVQGPYEQYF. The CDR3 nucleotides are TGCAGCGTTGTACAGGGACCCTACGAGCAGTACTTC.

This clonotype was seen a few times. This chain's CDR3 is CATGGPSSNQPQHF. For the CDR3, the DNA is TGTGCCACCGGTGGGCCCAGTAGCAATCAGCCCCAGCATTTT. The chain joins TRBV10-3 to TRBJ1-5; unclear D gene. With 10 bases removed from V and 0 bases from J, the gap between germline ends came to 13 bases. Germline values: CDR1 ENHRY, CDR2 SYGVKD. This CDR3 is 14 amino acids long.

This clonotype came up many times. The chain recombines TRBV28 with TRBJ2-5; no clear D gene. CDR3 length: 11 residues. The germline V gene encodes CDR1 MDHEN and CDR2 SYDVKM. Trimming shortened V by 5 bases and J by 7 bases, and 8 bases separated the two germline ends. The CDR3 reads CASSPSGTQYF. The CDR3 DNA reads as TGTGCCAGCAGTCCCTCAGGGACCCAGTACTTC.

This clonotype was found many times. The V call is TRBV6-5, the J call TRBJ1-1; D ambiguous. The V end was cut by 5 bases, the J end by 5 bases, with 6 bases between. The CDR3 extends over 11 amino acids. Germline lookup yields CDR1 MNHEY and CDR2 SVGAGI. The CDR3 nucleotides are TGTGCCAGCAGTCGGAATACTGAAGCTTTCTTT. Translation gives CASSRNTEAFF.

The rearrangement uses TRBV2 and TRBJ1-5; tentative D call: TRBD1 (6 bases). CDR3 size: 17 residues. Germline CDR1 reads SNHLY; CDR2 reads FYNNEI. Trimming removed 0 bases from V and 4 bases from J, with 16 bases in between. This CDR3 is CASSEASGGGSNQPQHF. Here the CDR3 DNA reads TGTGCCAGCAGTGAAGCAAGTGGAGGGGGATCAAATCAGCCCCAGCATTTT.

This clonotype was seen more than once but under ten times. The J gene is TRBJ1-2, the V gene TRBV29-1; 7 bases fit TRBD1. This CDR3 region has 13 residues. The V gene end was trimmed by 0 bases and the J gene end by 7 bases; junction bases not matched to a gene: 5. Germline V CDR1 and CDR2: SQVTM, ANQGSEA. In nucleotides, the CDR3 is TGCAGCGTTGAAGATGACAGGGTGGGTGGCTACACCTTC. Amino acid sequence: CSVEDDRVGGYTF.

This chain joins TRBV2 and TRBJ2-1; no reliable D call. Germline V gene data show CDR1 as SNHLY and CDR2 as FYNNEI. V lost 8 bases to trimming and J lost 3 bases, with 5 bases between them. This CDR3 is 11 amino acids long. CDR3 coding DNA: TGTGCCAGCGGGTACTACAATGAGCAGTTCTTC. It specifies CASGYYNEQFF.

The table lists this clonotype with a few counts. An end of the junction does not agree with germline; a read error may underlie this. The chain uses TRBV6-1 and TRBJ1-2; D gene unclear. Germline V gene sequence: CDR1 MNHNS, CDR2 SASEGT. CDR3 length: 15 residues. The CDR3 is CASSERILGYYGYPF. For the CDR3, the DNA is TGTGCCAGCAGTGAAAGGATATTGGGGTACTATGGCTACCCCTTC.

This clonotype was recorded a few times. Compared with germline, one end of the junction differs, possibly owing to a read error. The chain employs TRBV7-2 and TRBJ2-1; TRBD2 matches 9 bases. This CDR3 comprises 16 residues. Looked up from germline, CDR1 is SGHTA and CDR2 is FQGNSA. The CDR3 bases are TGTGCCAGCAGCTTAAACGGCGGGGGGGTTCAAGAGACCCAGTGCTTC. Its protein product is CASSLNGGGVQETQCF.

In its sample, this clonotype was seen a few times. The chain carries TRBV6-6 and TRBJ2-7; TRBD1 is a possible D gene (6 bases). Germline values: CDR1 MNHNY, CDR2 SVGAGI (reference sequence). V was clipped by 6 bases and J by 7 bases, with 16 bases between them. CDR3 size: 13 residues. Here the CDR3 DNA reads TGTGCCAGCAGCCCGGGACATACACGGGAGCAGTACTTC. Its protein product is CASSPGHTREQYF.

This clonotype was recorded once. The V call is TRBV7-9, the J call TRBJ2-7; TRBD2 might be the D (6 bases). The CDR3 is made up of 15 amino acids. The germline V and J ends were trimmed by 6 bases and 1 base, with 16 bases remaining between them. Germline V gene lookup returns CDR1 SEHNR and CDR2 FQNEAQ (reference sequence). CDR3 in amino acids: CASSRPGLLSYEQYF. The CDR3 nucleotides are TGTGCCAGCAGTCGTCCGGGACTGCTATCCTACGAGCAGTACTTC. The whole variable domain, remainder taken from reference TRBV7-9 and TRBJ2-7, is DTGVSQNPRHKITKRGQNVTFRCDPISEHNRLYWYRQTLGQGPEFLTYFQNEAQLEKSRLLSDRFSAERPKGSFSTLEIQRTEQGDSAMYLCASSRPGLLSYEQYFGPGTRLTVT.

This clonotype appeared a few times. The chain uses TRBV12-3 or TRBV12-4 and TRBJ2-5; 7 nucleotides agree with TRBD2. The CDR3 contains 13 residues. The ends lost 1 base at V and 7 bases at J; junction bases unmatched: 3. The CDR3 loop reads CASSLVGRGTQYF. CDR3 sequence (DNA): TGTGCCAGCAGTTTAGTAGGGAGGGGGACCCAGTACTTC.